Following are 13 T cell receptor beta chains from one sample sequenced in a study of vaccination and CD4 T cells after COVID-19. Researchers used the Oncomine TCR Beta short-read assay to sequence DNA from cultured CD4+ T cells. TCRdb re-analysed the PCR reads in MiXCR, keeping a single row per CDR3 protein. The data show roughly 7,200 distinct CDR3 sequences, under 40% seen once. These receptors have no identified antigens. The treatment denotes: roughly 11-day PBMC culture with coronavirus spike peptide pools or control peptides (ViraFEST assay). CD4+ T cells of the unexposed donor were collected before the COVID-19 pandemic (2011-2018). The material sequenced was CD4+ T cells from blood, cultured in vitro. These receptors were obtained from a human donor in good health.

V gene TRBV5-1 combines with J gene TRBJ2-3, with TRBD1 identical over 8 bases. The V and J ends lost 4 bases and 6 bases, in that order; junction bases with no gene match: 7. Germline values: CDR1 SGHRS, CDR2 YFSETQ. The CDR3 is 14 residues long. This CDR3 is CASSPDRAADTQYF. The CDR3 bases are TGCGCCAGCAGCCCGGACAGGGCGGCCGATACGCAGTATTTT.

J is TRBJ2-3 and V is TRBV11-3; D is uncertain. V was shortened by 5 bases and J by 2 bases, with 11 bases between the two germline ends. This CDR3 comprises 14 residues. CDR1 SGHNT and CDR2 YENEEA come from the germline V gene. CDR3 loop: CASSPRGTTDTQYF. DNA of the CDR3: TGTGCCAGCAGCCCCCGTGGAACCACAGATACGCAGTATTTT. The variable domain in full, with the rest retrieved from reference TRBV11-3 and TRBJ2-3, is EAGVVQSPRYKIIEKKQPVAFWCNPISGHNTLYWYLQNLGQGPELLIRYENEEAVDDSQLPKDRFSAERLKGVDSTLKIQPAELGDSAVYLCASSPRGTTDTQYFGPGTRLTVL.

This clonotype was picked up a small number of times. This sequence joins TRBV9 and TRBJ2-2; a weak D match, TRBD2 (5 bases). Trimming shortened V by 4 bases and J by 0 bases, and 16 bases separated the two germline ends. Germline V gene sequence: CDR1 SGDLS, CDR2 YYNGEE. This CDR3 has 17 amino acids. In DNA form, the CDR3 reads TGTGCCAGCAGCTCTAGTTCGGGGTCCGCGAACACCGGGGAGCTGTTTTTT. It encodes CASSSSSGSANTGELFF.

The rearrangement uses TRBV20-1 and TRBJ2-1; 7 positions match TRBD2. J lost 4 bases, V lost 6 bases, and 9 bases had no gene match. This CDR3 is built from 14 residues. Germline assignment: CDR1 DFQATT and CDR2 SNEGSKA (reference sequence). The CDR3 nucleotides read TGCAGTGCCCCCGGACTAGTATCTTACAATGAGCAGTTCTTC. This codes for CSAPGLVSYNEQFF.

This clonotype was observed a few times. The chain carries TRBV7-3 and TRBJ1-2; the match to TRBD1 covers 7 bases. The V gene's germline CDR1 is SGHTA and CDR2 FQGTGA. The CDR3 contains 13 residues. The junction had 7 bases not matched to a gene; V was cut back by 5 bases and J by 7 bases. This chain's CDR3 is CASSPDREAGYTF. CDR3 nucleotide sequence: TGTGCCAGCAGCCCCGACAGGGAGGCTGGCTACACCTTC. Full variable domain (remainder filled in from reference TRBV7-3 and TRBJ1-2): GAGVSQTPSNKVTEKGKYVELRCDPISGHTALYWYRQSLGQGPEFLIYFQGTGAADDSGLPNDRFFAVRPEGSVSTLKIQRTERGDSAVYLCASSPDREAGYTFGSGTRLTVV.

The gene calls are TRBV7-8 and TRBJ2-3; D not resolved. Germline CDR1 is SGHVS and CDR2 is FQNEAQ. Trimming left V 3 bases short and J 8 bases short, with 18 bases between. This CDR3 contains 15 residues. The CDR3 loop is CASSFTGPTAPTQYF. CDR3 nucleotide sequence: TGTGCCAGCAGCTTTACCGGGCCTACAGCGCCTACGCAGTATTTT.

The sample holds a few counts of this clonotype. The chain has TRBV20-1 and TRBJ1-1, with D perhaps TRBD1 (6 bases). Trimming cost V 6 bases and J 3 bases, with 11 bases left between them. The CDR3 runs to 12 residues. CDR1 is DFQATT and CDR2 is SNEGSKA in the germline V gene (reference sequence). The CDR3 DNA sequence: TGCAGTGCCGGGAAGGGGGACACTGAAGCTTTCTTT. As protein: CSAGKGDTEAFF.

This rearrangement joins TRBV4-2 to TRBJ1-6; 8 nucleotides agree with TRBD1. V shed 4 bases and J 6 bases; nucleotides not matched to a gene: 5. Germline values: CDR1 LGHNA, CDR2 YNFKEQ. The CDR3 has 15 residues. The CDR3 is CASSPMGQANSPLHF. The CDR3 DNA is TGTGCCAGCAGCCCCATGGGACAGGCTAATTCACCCCTCCACTTT.

A few counts support this clonotype. The genes are TRBV2 and TRBJ1-1, with TRBD1 identical over 8 bases. The germline V gene has CDR1 SNHLY and CDR2 FYNNEI. Trimming removed 4 bases from V and 4 bases from J; junction bases left unmatched: 11. CDR3 size: 16 residues. CDR3 residues: CASSGRRRTGITEAFF. Here the CDR3 DNA reads TGTGCCAGCAGTGGTAGACGTAGGACAGGGATCACTGAAGCTTTCTTT.

The chain recombines TRBV29-1 with TRBJ2-7; D not resolved. The V gene lost 3 bases and the J gene lost 2 bases, with 5 bases spanning the gap. Per the germline V gene, CDR1 is SQVTM and CDR2 is ANQGSEA. This CDR3 has 11 residues. CDR3 amino acids: CSVETTYEQYF. The CDR3 DNA sequence: TGCAGCGTTGAGACAACCTACGAGCAGTACTTC.

DNA for the CDR3: TGTGCCAGCAGTTACGCCGACTCTGGAAACACCATATATTTT. Protein product: CASSYADSGNTIYF. The chain recombines TRBV6-5 with TRBJ1-3, with D uncertain. CDR3 length equals 14 residues. Germline CDR1 reads MNHEY; CDR2 reads SVGAGI. Trimming shortened V by 2 bases and J by 0 bases, and 5 bases separated the two germline ends.

The gene calls are TRBV6-1 and TRBJ2-1, with a weak D call TRBD2 (7 bases). CDR1 is MNHNS, CDR2 SASEGT, per germline. Trimming left V 6 bases short and J 8 bases short, with 23 bases between. The CDR3 runs 16 residues. The CDR3 coding sequence is TGTGCCAGCAGCCACGCGGGTTCCTGGGGGGGCGATGAGCAGTTCTTC. Translated, it gives CASSHAGSWGGDEQFF.

The chain is built from TRBV6-1 and TRBJ2-3; 7 nucleotides align to TRBD1. Germline V gene data show CDR1 as MNHNS and CDR2 as SASEGT. This CDR3 has 16 residues. V was clipped by 6 bases and J by 0 bases; unmatched bases: 9. Here the CDR3 reads CASRKGQDFSTDTQYF. Written as DNA, the CDR3 is TGTGCCAGCAGGAAAGGACAGGATTTTAGCACAGATACGCAGTATTTT.